The present T cell receptor beta chain was sequenced within a study of OX40 agonist ivuxolimab in advanced cancers. This clone was counted a few times. From germline, CDR1 is MNHEY and CDR2 SMNVEV (reference sequence). This CDR3 has 13 residues. V was trimmed by 0 bases and J by 7 bases, leaving 6 bases between them. TCRdb's copy holds only in-frame clones and misses some; the assay was immunoSEQ multiplex PCR. This sample has approximately 76,000 clones; around 90% occur once, and the top ten carry roughly 13%. This TCR derives from an adult with an advanced solid tumor such as melanoma, head and neck, liver or kidney cancer. V gene TRBV27 combines with J gene TRBJ1-4; D gene uncertain. Material: CD4+ or CD8+ T cells sorted from blood, obtained in a trial of the OX40 agonist ivuxolimab. CDR3 sequence: CASSLSNLEKLFF. In DNA form, the CDR3 reads TGTGCCAGCAGTTTATCCAACCTTGAAAAACTGTTTTTT.